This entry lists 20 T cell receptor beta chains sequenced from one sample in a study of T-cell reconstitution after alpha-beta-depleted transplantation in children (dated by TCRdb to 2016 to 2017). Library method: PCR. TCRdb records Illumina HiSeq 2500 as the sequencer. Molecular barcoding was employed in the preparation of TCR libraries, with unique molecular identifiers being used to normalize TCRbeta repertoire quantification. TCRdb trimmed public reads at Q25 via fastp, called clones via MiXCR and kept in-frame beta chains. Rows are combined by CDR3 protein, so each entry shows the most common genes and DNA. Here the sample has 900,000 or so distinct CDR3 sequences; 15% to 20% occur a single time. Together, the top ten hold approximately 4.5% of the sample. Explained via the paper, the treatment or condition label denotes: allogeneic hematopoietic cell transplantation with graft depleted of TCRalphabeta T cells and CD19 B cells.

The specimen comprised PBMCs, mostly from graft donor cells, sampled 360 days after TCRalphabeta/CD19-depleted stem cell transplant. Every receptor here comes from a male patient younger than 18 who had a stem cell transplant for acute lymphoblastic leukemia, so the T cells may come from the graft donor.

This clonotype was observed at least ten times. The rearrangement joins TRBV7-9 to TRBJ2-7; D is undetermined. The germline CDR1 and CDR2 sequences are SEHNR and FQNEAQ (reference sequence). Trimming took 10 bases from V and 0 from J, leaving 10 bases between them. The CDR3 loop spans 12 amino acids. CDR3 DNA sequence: TGTGCCATTAAGGTATTCTCCTACGAGCAGTACTTC. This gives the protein CAIKVFSYEQYF.

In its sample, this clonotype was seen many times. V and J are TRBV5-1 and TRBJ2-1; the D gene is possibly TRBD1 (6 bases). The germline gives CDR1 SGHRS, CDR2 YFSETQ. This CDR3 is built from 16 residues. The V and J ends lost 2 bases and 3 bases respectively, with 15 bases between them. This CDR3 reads CASSFITGFGYNEQFF. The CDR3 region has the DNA TGCGCCAGCAGCTTCATAACAGGGTTCGGCTACAATGAGCAGTTCTTC.

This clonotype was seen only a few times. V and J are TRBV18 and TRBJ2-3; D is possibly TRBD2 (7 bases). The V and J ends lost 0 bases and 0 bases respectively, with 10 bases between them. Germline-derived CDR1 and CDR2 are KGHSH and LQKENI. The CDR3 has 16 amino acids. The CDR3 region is CASSPPRGPSTDTQYF. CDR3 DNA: TGTGCCAGCTCACCACCGCGGGGGCCTAGCACAGATACGCAGTATTTT.

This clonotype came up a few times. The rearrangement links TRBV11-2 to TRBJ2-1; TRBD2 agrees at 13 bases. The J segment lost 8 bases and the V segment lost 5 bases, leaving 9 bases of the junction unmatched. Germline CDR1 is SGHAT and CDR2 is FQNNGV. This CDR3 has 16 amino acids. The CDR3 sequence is CASSQRLAGGVDEQFF. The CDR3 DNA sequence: TGTGCCAGCAGCCAAAGACTAGCGGGAGGAGTGGATGAGCAGTTCTTC.

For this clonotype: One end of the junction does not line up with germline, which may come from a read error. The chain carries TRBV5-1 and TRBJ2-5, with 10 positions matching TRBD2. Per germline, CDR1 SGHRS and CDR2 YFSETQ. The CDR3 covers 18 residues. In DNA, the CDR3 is TGCGCCAGCAGTTTGGATGGGAGTGTCGGACTAGCGGAAGAGACCCAGTACTTC. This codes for CASSLDGSVGLAEETQYF. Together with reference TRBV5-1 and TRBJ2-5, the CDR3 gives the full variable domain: KAGVTQTPRYLIKTRGQQVTLSCSPISGHRSVSWYQQTPGQGLQFLFEYFSETQRNKGNFPGRFSGRQFSNSRSEMNVSTLELGDSALYLCASSLDGSVGLAEETQYFGPGTRLLVL.

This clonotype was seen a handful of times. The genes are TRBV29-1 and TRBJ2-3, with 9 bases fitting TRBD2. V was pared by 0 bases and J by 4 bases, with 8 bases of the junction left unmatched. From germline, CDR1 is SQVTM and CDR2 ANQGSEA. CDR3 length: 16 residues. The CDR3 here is CSVEDRTSAAADTQYF. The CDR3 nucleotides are TGCAGCGTTGAAGATAGGACTAGCGCGGCGGCAGATACGCAGTATTTT.

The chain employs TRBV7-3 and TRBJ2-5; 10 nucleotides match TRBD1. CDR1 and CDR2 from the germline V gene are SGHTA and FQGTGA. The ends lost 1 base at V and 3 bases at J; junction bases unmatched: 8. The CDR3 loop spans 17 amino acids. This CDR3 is CASSLRASGQGKETQYF. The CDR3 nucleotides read TGTGCCAGCAGCTTAAGGGCGTCGGGACAGGGGAAAGAGACCCAGTACTTC.

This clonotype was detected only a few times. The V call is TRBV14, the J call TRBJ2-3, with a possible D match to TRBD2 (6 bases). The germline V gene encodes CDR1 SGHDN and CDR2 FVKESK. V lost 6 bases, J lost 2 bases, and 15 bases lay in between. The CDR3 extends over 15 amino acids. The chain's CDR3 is CASRRGTGATDTQYF. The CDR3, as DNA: TGTGCCAGCAGGAGAGGGACGGGAGCCACAGATACGCAGTATTTT.

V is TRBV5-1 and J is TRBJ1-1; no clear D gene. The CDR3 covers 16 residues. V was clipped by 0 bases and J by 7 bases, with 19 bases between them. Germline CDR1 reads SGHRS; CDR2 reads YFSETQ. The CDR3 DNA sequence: TGCGCCAGCAGCTTGGTCTTCGGCGGAACTCGGAGTGAAGCTTTCTTT. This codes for CASSLVFGGTRSEAFF.

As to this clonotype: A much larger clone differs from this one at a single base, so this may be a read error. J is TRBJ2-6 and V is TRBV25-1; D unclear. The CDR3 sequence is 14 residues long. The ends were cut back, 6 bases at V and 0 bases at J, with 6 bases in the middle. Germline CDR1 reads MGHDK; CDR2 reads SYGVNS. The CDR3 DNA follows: TGTGCCAGCAGCGCAAGCTCTGGGGCCAACGTCCTGACTTTC. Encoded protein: CASSASSGANVLTF.

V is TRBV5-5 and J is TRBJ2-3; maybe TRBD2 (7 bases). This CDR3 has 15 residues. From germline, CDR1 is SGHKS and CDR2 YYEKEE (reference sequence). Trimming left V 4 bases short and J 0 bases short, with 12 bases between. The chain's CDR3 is CASSGGARSTDTQYF. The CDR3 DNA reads TGTGCCAGCAGCGGGGGGGCGAGGAGCACAGATACGCAGTATTTT.

In nucleotides, the CDR3 is TGCGCCAGCTCCGATCGAGGGGACACTGAAGCTTTCTTT. This codes for CASSDRGDTEAFF. The chain joins TRBV5-1 to TRBJ1-1, with D perhaps TRBD1 (5 bases). The CDR3 contains 13 residues. Trimming left V 7 bases short and J 3 bases short, with 13 bases between. Germline lookup yields CDR1 SGHRS and CDR2 YFSETQ.

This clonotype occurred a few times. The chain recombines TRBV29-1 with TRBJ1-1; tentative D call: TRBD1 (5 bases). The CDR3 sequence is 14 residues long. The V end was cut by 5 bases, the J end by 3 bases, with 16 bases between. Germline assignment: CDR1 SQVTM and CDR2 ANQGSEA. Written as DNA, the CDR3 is TGCAGCGTTCTTTTCATCACAGGAGACACTGAAGCTTTCTTT. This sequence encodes CSVLFITGDTEAFF.

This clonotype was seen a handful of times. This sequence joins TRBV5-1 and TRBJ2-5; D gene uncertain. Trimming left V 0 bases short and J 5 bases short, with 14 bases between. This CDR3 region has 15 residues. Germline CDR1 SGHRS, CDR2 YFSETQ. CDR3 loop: CASSLEYSPGETQYF. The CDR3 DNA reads TGCGCCAGCAGCTTGGAATACTCCCCTGGGGAGACCCAGTACTTC.

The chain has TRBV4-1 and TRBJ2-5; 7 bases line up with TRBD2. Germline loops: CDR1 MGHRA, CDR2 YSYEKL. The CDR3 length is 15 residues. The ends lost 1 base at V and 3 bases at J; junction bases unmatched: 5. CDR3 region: CASSQVYLAEETQYF. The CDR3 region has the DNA TGCGCCAGCAGCCAAGTCTACCTAGCGGAAGAGACCCAGTACTTC.

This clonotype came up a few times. The CDR3 sequence: CSARDPAGNTIYF. CDR3 DNA: TGCAGTGCTAGAGATCCGGCGGGAAACACCATATATTTT. The chain joins TRBV20-1 to TRBJ1-3; unclear D gene. The CDR3 is 13 residues long. The V gene lost 0 bases and the J gene lost 4 bases, with 7 bases spanning the gap. From germline, CDR1 is DFQATT and CDR2 SNEGSKA (reference sequence).

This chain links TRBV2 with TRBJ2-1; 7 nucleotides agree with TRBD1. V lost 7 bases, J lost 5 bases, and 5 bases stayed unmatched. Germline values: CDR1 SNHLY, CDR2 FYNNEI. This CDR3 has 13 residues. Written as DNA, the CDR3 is TGTGCCAGCAACCGACAGGGAAACAATGAGCAGTTCTTC. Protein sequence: CASNRQGNNEQFF. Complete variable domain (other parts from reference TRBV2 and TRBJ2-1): EPEVTQTPSHQVTQMGQEVILRCVPISNHLYFYWYRQILGQKVEFLVSFYNNEISEKSEIFDDQFSVERPDGSNFTLKIRSTKLEDSAMYFCASNRQGNNEQFFGPGTRLTVL.

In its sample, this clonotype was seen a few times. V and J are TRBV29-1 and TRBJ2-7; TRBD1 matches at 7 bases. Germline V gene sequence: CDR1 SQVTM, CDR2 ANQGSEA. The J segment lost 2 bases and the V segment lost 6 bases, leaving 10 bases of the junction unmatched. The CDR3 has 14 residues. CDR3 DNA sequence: TGCAGCGTGTCCCTGACAGGGATTACCTACGAGCAGTACTTC. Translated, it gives CSVSLTGITYEQYF.

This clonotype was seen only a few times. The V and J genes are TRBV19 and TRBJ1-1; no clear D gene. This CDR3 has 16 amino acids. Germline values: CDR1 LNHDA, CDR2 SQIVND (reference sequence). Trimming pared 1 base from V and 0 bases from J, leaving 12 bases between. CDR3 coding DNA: TGTGCCAGTAGTATAGGGTGGCAAGTCATGAACACTGAAGCTTTCTTT. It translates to CASSIGWQVMNTEAFF.

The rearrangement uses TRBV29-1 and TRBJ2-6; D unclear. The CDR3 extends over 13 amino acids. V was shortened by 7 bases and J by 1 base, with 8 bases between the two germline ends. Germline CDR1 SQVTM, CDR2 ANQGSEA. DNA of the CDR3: TGCAGCGCAGGTTTATCTGGGGCCAACGTCCTGACTTTC. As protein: CSAGLSGANVLTF.